The present entry profiles one T cell receptor beta chain with its context. Its cognate antigen has yet to be identified. Base qualities were left out, and no much larger clone turns up one base away. The data derive from a study of blood T cell repertoires in COVID-19 (dated by TCRdb to 2020 to 2022). Turning to the overall study: Samples covering the acute and convalescent phases of COVID-19 were provided by collaborators in the United States, Italy and Spain. The prospective study material was composed of cDNA or gDNA derived from T cells, B-cell-depleted T cells, or PBMCs. Subjects who had been exposed to COVID-19, were actively infected with it, or had recovered from it provided the deeply sampled blood TCRbeta repertoires that made up the dataset. The repertoires were released in a freely available public database meant as a resource for research on the immune response to SARS-CoV-2. Samples came from the ongoing ImmuneRACE study (first 160 participants) plus 1,254 subjects from 6 global collaborators. Sample metadata almost always included a de-identified subject ID, COVID-19 status, age in years and sex. Where available, HLA class I and class II types were taken from metadata supplied by the sample provider and were not determined by assay-based typing. The study at large found these results: The amount of clinical and demographic metadata varied by source and participant and was provided uncurated.

TCRbeta CDR3 regions were amplified from genomic DNA by means of the immunoSEQ Assay, a bias-controlled multiplex PCR. Under the source paper's analysis protocol: The number of nucleated cells in each sample was estimated by amplification of reference gene primers within the assay. To quantify the absolute abundance of each unique TCRbeta CDR3 rearrangement, sequence reads were collapsed and filtered. Productive Simpson clonality was computed per sample as the square root of Simpson's diversity index over productive rearrangements. The immuneACCESS repertoire file appears here via TCRdb, limited to in-frame rearrangements. These files lack a portion of the clones; in checked studies, under half of the deficit traces to unresolved V genes, and the cause of the others is not known. The DNA gave D and trimming, while V, J and clone size come from that table. Recorded for this sample are some 220,000 clones; 70% to 90% of them occurred a single time. The ten largest clones take up roughly 2.2% of the sample.

The CDR3 spans 14 residues, from the cysteine through the phenylalanine. The retained sequence is limited to the CDR3, 42 bases, with the frame set at the first base. Per the germline V gene (reference sequence), LGHDT is the CDR1 and YNNKEL is the CDR2. Here V drops 4 bases and J drops 5 bases, and the junction holds 4 bases not matched to any gene. In Seattle, one collaborating source enrolled patients while the infection was active and tracked those patients longitudinally over the course of disease. Collaborating institutions collected whole blood in K2EDTA tubes following their own protocols. For TCRbeta analysis, collaborators shipped samples in one of three forms: frozen whole blood, isolated PBMCs, or DNA extracted from either of those sample types.

The source is a woman in her 70s with COVID-19, enrolled during active disease. Sequenced sample: peripheral blood. The rearranged segments are TRBV3-1 (or the pseudogene TRBV3-2) and TRBJ2-1; 8 bases in the junction line up with TRBD2. The CDR3 reads CASSLLAGDNEQFF. The DNA sequence is given as TGTGCCAGCAGCCTGCTAGCGGGTGACAATGAGCAGTTCTTC.